This T cell receptor (beta chain) stems from a study of T cells after yellow fever vaccination. Study-level points and caveats: Booster samples showed a return of most primary-vaccination clones (roughly 95% CD4, 88% CD8). Weaker, the secondary response peaked sooner, at day 5 versus 15.

This clonotype was seen a few times. Its antigen is currently unknown. UMIs were added to TCR cDNA along with a universal primer site when it was made by 5'RACE template switching. MiXCR, applied by TCRdb to the 5' RACE reads, yields one record per CDR3 protein. This table holds 150,000 to 200,000 distinct CDR3 sequences, roughly 11% found once. The TCR sequence derives from a man aged 18 to 30 who received the YFV17D yellow fever vaccine. The source was CD8+ T cells sorted from PBMCs, collected 15 days after the yellow fever booster vaccination.

CDR3 nucleotides: TGTGCCAGCAGCCCAGGCAGGATCTACTACGAGCAGTACTTC. Its translation: CASSPGRIYYEQYF. This chain links TRBV3-1 with TRBJ2-7; D is uncertain. The CDR3 extends over 14 amino acids. With 4 bases removed from V and 3 bases from J, the gap between germline ends came to 13 bases. The germline V gene has CDR1 LGHDT and CDR2 YNNKEL (reference sequence).